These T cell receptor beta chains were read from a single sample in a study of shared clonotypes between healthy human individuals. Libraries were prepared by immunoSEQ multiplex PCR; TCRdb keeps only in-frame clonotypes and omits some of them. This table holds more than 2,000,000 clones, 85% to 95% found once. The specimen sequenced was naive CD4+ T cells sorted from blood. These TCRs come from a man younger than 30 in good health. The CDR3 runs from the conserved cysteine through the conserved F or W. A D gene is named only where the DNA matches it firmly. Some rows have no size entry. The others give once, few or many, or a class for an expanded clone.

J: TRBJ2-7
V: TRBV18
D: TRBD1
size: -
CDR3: CASSPSRGTYEQYF
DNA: TGTGCCAGCTCACCTTCCAGGGGGACCTACGAGCAGTACTTC

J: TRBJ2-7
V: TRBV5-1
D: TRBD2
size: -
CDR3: CASSLEAAGGPTYEQYF
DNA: TGCGCCAGCAGCCTGGAAGCAGCGGGAGGGCCGACCTACGAGCAGTACTTC

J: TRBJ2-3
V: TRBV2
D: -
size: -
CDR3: CASREWGLGTDTQYF
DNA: TGTGCCAGCAGAGAATGGGGGTTGGGGACAGATACGCAGTATTTT

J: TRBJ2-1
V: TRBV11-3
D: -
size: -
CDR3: CASSWTGAGQNEQFF
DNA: TGTGCCAGCAGCTGGACGGGAGCAGGACAAAATGAGCAGTTCTTC

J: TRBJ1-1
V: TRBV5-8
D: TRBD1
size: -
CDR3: CASSDRQGLMNTEAFF
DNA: TGTGCCAGCAGCGATAGACAGGGGCTGATGAACACTGAAGCTTTCTTT

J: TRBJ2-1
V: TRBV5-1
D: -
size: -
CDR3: CASSLASGSSYNEQFF
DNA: TGCGCCAGCAGCTTGGCCTCAGGGAGCTCCTACAATGAGCAGTTCTTC

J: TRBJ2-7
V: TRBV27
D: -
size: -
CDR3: CASSPRVSYEQYF
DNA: TGTGCCAGCAGTCCCAGGGTCTCCTACGAGCAGTACTTC

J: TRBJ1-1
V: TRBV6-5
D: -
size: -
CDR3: CASSYSTEVNTEAFF
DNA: TGTGCCAGCAGTTACTCGACAGAAGTGAACACTGAAGCTTTCTTT

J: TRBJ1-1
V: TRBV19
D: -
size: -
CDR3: CASSNREDTEAFF
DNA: TGTGCCAGTAGCAACAGGGAAGACACTGAAGCTTTCTTT

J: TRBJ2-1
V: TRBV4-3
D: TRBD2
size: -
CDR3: CASSQGLSGTSYNEQFF
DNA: TGCGCCAGCAGCCAAGGGCTTAGCGGGACCTCCTACAATGAGCAGTTCTTC

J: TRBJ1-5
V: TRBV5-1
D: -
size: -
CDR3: CASSLEGLANQPQHF
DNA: TGCGCCAGCAGCTTGGAGGGGTTGGCCAATCAGCCCCAGCATTTT

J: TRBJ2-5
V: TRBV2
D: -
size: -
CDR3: CASSANRRETQYF
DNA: TGTGCCAGCAGTGCAAACAGACGAGAGACCCAGTACTTC

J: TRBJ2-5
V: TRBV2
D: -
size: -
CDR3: CASSLNSGTLGETQYF
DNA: TGTGCCAGCAGTCTTAATTCCGGGACACTTGGGGAGACCCAGTACTTC

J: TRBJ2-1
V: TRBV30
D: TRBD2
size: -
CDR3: CAWSVGLAGMEQFF
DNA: TGTGCCTGGAGTGTGGGACTAGCGGGAATGGAGCAGTTCTTC

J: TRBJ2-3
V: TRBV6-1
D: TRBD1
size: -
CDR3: CASKDRLRSTDTQYF
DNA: TGTGCCAGCAAGGACAGGCTACGATCCACAGATACGCAGTATTTT

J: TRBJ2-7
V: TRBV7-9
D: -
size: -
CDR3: CASSRGNSYEQYF
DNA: TGTGCCAGCAGTAGGGGAAACTCCTACGAGCAGTACTTC

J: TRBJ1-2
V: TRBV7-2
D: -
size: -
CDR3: CASSLIPTANYGYTF
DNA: TGTGCCAGCAGCTTAATCCCCACAGCTAACTATGGCTACACCTTC

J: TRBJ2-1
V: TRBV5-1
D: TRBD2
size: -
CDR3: CASSSGTSGANEQFF
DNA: TGCGCCAGCAGCTCCGGGACTAGCGGGGCCAATGAGCAGTTCTTC

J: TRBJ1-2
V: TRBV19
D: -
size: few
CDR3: CASSNPHSDRGGYTF
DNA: TGTGCCAGTAGTAACCCTCATTCGGACCGAGGTGGCTACACCTTC

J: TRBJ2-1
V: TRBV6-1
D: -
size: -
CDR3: CASFASGFYNEQFF
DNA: TGTGCCAGCTTTGCTTCGGGGTTCTACAATGAGCAGTTCTTC

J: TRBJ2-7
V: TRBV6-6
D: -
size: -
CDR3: CASSARSYEQYF
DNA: TGTGCCAGCAGCGCCAGGTCCTACGAGCAGTACTTC

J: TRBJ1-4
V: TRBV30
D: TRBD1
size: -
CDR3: CAWSERQGPYEKLFF
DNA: TGTGCCTGGAGTGAGAGACAGGGACCTTATGAAAAACTGTTTTTT

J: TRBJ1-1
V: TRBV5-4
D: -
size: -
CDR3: CASSPQTGNTEAFF
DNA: TGTGCCAGCAGCCCCCAAACGGGAAACACTGAAGCTTTCTTT

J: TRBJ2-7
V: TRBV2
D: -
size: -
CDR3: CASRTRANTYEQYF
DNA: TGTGCCAGCAGAACCCGGGCTAACACCTACGAGCAGTACTTC

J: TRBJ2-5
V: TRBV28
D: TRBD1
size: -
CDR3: CAHQGVRETQYF
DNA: TGTGCCCATCAGGGGGTTCGGGAGACCCAGTACTTC

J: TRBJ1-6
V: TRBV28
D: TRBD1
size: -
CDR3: CASSITGVLSPLHF
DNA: TGTGCCAGCAGTATTACAGGGGTATTATCACCCCTCCACTTT

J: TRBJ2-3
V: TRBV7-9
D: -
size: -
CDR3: CASSWGLGISDTQYF
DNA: TGTGCCAGCAGCTGGGGTCTAGGGATATCAGATACGCAGTATTTT

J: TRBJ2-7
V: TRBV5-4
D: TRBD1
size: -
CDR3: CASSVDRATYEQYF
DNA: TGTGCCAGCAGCGTGGACAGGGCGACCTACGAGCAGTACTTC

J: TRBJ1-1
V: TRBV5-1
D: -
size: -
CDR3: CASSLELLSPNTEAFF
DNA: TGCGCCAGCAGCTTGGAGTTGTTGAGCCCGAACACTGAAGCTTTCTTT